The 32 T cell receptor beta chains below come from one sample, sequenced in a study of beta chain features in type 1 diabetes. Expressed TCRB transcripts were sequenced, since all the RNA that had been isolated was reverse transcribed. Produced via immunoSEQ multiplex PCR; TCRdb's table is partial and in-frame only. The table records about 350,000 clones, 15% to 20% of them present only once. The sample comprised naive CD4+ T cells from blood. These receptors all stem from a woman aged 18-29 years in good health.

This clone occurred a few times. The CDR3, as DNA: TGTGCCAGCAGTTCATCGGACAGGCCTTATGGCTACACCTTC. Translation: CASSSSDRPYGYTF. J is TRBJ1-2 and V is TRBV6-6; 7 bases are a match to TRBD1. The CDR3 has 14 amino acids. Trimming removed 4 bases from V and 5 bases from J; junction bases left unmatched: 7. Germline CDR1 and CDR2: MNHNY and SVGAGI (reference sequence).

The chain combines TRBV5-1 with TRBJ2-5; D is ambiguous. V was shortened by 8 bases and J by 3 bases, with 8 bases between the two germline ends. The CDR3 sequence is 11 residues long. Germline assignment: CDR1 SGHRS and CDR2 YFSETQ. The CDR3 sequence is CASGSEETQYF. In nucleotides, the CDR3 is TGCGCCAGTGGCAGTGAAGAGACCCAGTACTTC. Based on the CDR3 plus reference TRBV5-1 and TRBJ2-5, the full variable domain is KAGVTQTPRYLIKTRGQQVTLSCSPISGHRSVSWYQQTPGQGLQFLFEYFSETQRNKGNFPGRFSGRQFSNSRSEMNVSTLELGDSALYLCASGSEETQYFGPGTRLLVL.

This chain uses TRBV4-2 with TRBJ1-5, with TRBD1 matching 7 bases. The CDR3 contains 16 residues. V was clipped by 3 bases and J by 9 bases; unmatched bases: 14. Looked up from germline, CDR1 is LGHNA and CDR2 is YNFKEQ. Here the CDR3 DNA reads TGTGCCAGCAGCCAGAGATTGGGGCAGGGGGTAGGGCCCCAGCATTTT. Translation: CASSQRLGQGVGPQHF.

This clone was observed a handful of times. The rearrangement joins TRBV6-5 to TRBJ1-2, with 7 bases fitting TRBD1. The CDR3 sequence is 13 residues long. Germline V gene sequence: CDR1 MNHEY, CDR2 SVGAGI. V dropped 8 bases and J dropped 2; count of bases not matched to a gene: 5. CDR3 loop: CASAETGNYGYTF. The CDR3 region has the DNA TGTGCCAGCGCCGAGACAGGGAACTATGGCTACACCTTC.

This clone was found a few times. The chain combines TRBV15 with TRBJ2-3; TRBD1 might be the D (7 bases). V was trimmed by 3 bases and J by 4 bases, leaving 11 bases between them. The CDR3 runs 14 residues. CDR1 is LNHNV, CDR2 YYDKDF, per germline (reference sequence). DNA for the CDR3: TGTGCCACCAGCAGGGGCGGGACAGCAGATACGCAGTATTTT. This gives the protein CATSRGGTADTQYF.

The genes are TRBV15 and TRBJ2-4, with 7 bases lining up with TRBD1. From germline, CDR1 is LNHNV and CDR2 YYDKDF (reference sequence). The CDR3 consists of 15 residues. J lost 6 bases, V lost 0 bases, and 5 bases had no gene match. CDR3 loop: CATSRDPAGGNIQYF. CDR3 in DNA: TGTGCCACCAGCAGAGATCCGGCAGGGGGAAACATTCAGTACTTC.

This clone was seen a few times. The V gene is TRBV29-1, the J gene TRBJ2-1; 8 bases align to TRBD1. The CDR3 has 14 residues. Trimming removed 1 base from V and 2 bases from J; junction bases left unmatched: 1. Germline assignment: CDR1 SQVTM and CDR2 ANQGSEA. CDR3 sequence reads: CSVEGDRTYNEQFF. As DNA, the CDR3 is TGCAGCGTTGAAGGGGACAGGACCTACAATGAGCAGTTCTTC.

The sample holds a few counts of this clone. J is TRBJ2-1 and V is TRBV2, with D tentatively TRBD2 (6 bases). The CDR3 has 11 amino acids. Looked up from germline, CDR1 is SNHLY and CDR2 is FYNNEI. The V gene lost 5 bases and the J gene lost 8 bases, with 7 bases spanning the gap. The chain's CDR3 is CASSLAYEQFF. In DNA form, the CDR3 reads TGTGCCAGCAGTCTAGCGTATGAGCAGTTCTTC.

The chain couples TRBV30 to TRBJ1-1; 10 nucleotides line up with TRBD1. The V gene's germline CDR1 is GTSNPN and CDR2 SVGIG (reference sequence). V trimming: 2 bases; J trimming: 7 bases; junction bases outside the gene matches: 7. The CDR3 has 14 residues. CDR3 nucleotide sequence: TGTGCCTGGAGTCTACCGGGACAGGGGATTGAAGCTTTCTTT. Translation: CAWSLPGQGIEAFF.

This clone was detected only a few times. This chain links TRBV5-1 with TRBJ1-1; D possibly corresponds to TRBD1 (6 bases). Germline assignment: CDR1 SGHRS and CDR2 YFSETQ. The CDR3 extends over 14 amino acids. Between the trimmed V and J ends, which lost 2 bases and 4 bases, there was a span of 12 bases. The CDR3 region is CASSFTTGLTEAFF. In DNA, the CDR3 is TGCGCCAGCAGCTTTACCACAGGGCTCACTGAAGCTTTCTTT.

The CDR3 DNA sequence: TGTGCCAGTGGGGGCGCGGGCACTGAAGCTTTCTTT. Translated, it gives CASGGAGTEAFF. This rearrangement joins TRBV2 to TRBJ1-1; maybe TRBD1 (6 bases). Between the trimmed V and J ends, which lost 9 bases and 4 bases, there was a span of 12 bases. Germline V gives CDR1 SNHLY, CDR2 FYNNEI. This CDR3 contains 12 residues.

This clone occurred a few times. The chain joins TRBV25-1 to TRBJ2-2; tentative D call: TRBD2 (6 bases). The germline gives CDR1 MGHDK, CDR2 SYGVNS. The CDR3 consists of 13 residues. The V end was cut by 5 bases, the J end by 8 bases, with 12 bases between. The CDR3 sequence is CASSRRGLGELFF. CDR3 bases: TGTGCCAGCAGTAGGCGGGGACTGGGGGAGCTGTTTTTT.

This clone was detected a few times. The V gene is TRBV30, the J gene TRBJ1-5; a weak D match, TRBD1 (5 bases). The CDR3 length is 13 residues. V dropped 1 base and J dropped 4 bases, with 8 bases sitting between them. CDR1 is GTSNPN and CDR2 is SVGIG in the germline V gene (reference sequence). CDR3 bases: TGTGCCTGGAGTGGACAGCTTAATCAGCCCCAGCATTTT. Amino acid sequence: CAWSGQLNQPQHF.

The chain is built from TRBV7-2 and TRBJ2-7; D remains unclear. CDR1 is SGHTA, CDR2 FQGNSA, per germline. The CDR3 spans 12 residues. V was cut by 2 bases and J by 6 bases, with 8 bases left in between. CDR3 protein: CASSLPPTEQYF. The CDR3 coding sequence is TGTGCCAGCAGCTTACCACCTACCGAGCAGTACTTC.

The gene calls are TRBV15 and TRBJ1-5, with D tentatively TRBD1 (6 bases). The CDR3 runs to 17 residues. Per germline, CDR1 LNHNV and CDR2 YYDKDF (reference sequence). V was cut by 1 base and J by 2 bases, with 15 bases left in between. The CDR3 DNA follows: TGTGCCACCAGCAGAGGGGATGGACAGTTGGGCAATCAGCCCCAGCATTTT. Protein sequence: CATSRGDGQLGNQPQHF.

The rearrangement uses TRBV5-1 and TRBJ2-2; D not resolved. Germline CDR1 and CDR2: SGHRS and YFSETQ. V dropped 6 bases and J dropped 1 base, with 4 bases sitting between them. The CDR3 extends over 12 amino acids. CDR3 loop: CASIQNTGELFF. CDR3 bases: TGCGCCAGCATACAGAACACCGGGGAGCTGTTTTTT.

This clone was observed a handful of times. V gene TRBV6-5 combines with J gene TRBJ1-1; no definite D call. Germline values: CDR1 MNHEY, CDR2 SVGAGI. Trimming removed 0 bases at V and 0 bases at J, with 8 bases between. This CDR3 region has 15 residues. CDR3 sequence reads: CASSYSRKLNTEAFF. For the CDR3, the DNA is TGTGCCAGCAGTTACTCGAGAAAGCTGAACACTGAAGCTTTCTTT.

The chain employs TRBV10-3 and TRBJ1-2, with TRBD1 as a possible D gene (5 bases). Germline CDR1 is ENHRY and CDR2 is SYGVKD. This CDR3 is built from 15 residues. V gave up 6 bases and J gave up 14 bases, with 28 bases separating them. CDR3 sequence: CAISLGEGRYLMQTF. CDR3 in DNA: TGTGCCATCAGCCTAGGGGAGGGACGATATCTTATGCAGACCTTC.

The genes are TRBV30 and TRBJ2-7; D is uncertain. The CDR3 is made up of 13 amino acids. The V and J ends lost 0 bases and 0 bases respectively, with 6 bases between them. CDR1 and CDR2 from the germline V gene are GTSNPN and SVGIG (reference sequence). The CDR3 region is CAWSVDISYEQYF. CDR3 nucleotides: TGTGCCTGGAGTGTAGACATCTCCTACGAGCAGTACTTC.

This clone was seen more than once but under ten times. The rearrangement uses TRBV4-1 and TRBJ2-5, with D uncertain. Trimming took off 5 bases at V and 5 bases at J, with 15 bases between the two ends. The length of the CDR3 is 14 residues. Germline loops: CDR1 MGHRA, CDR2 YSYEKL. The CDR3 nucleotides read TGCGCCAGCAGCTTCCGACCTGTCGGGGAGACCCAGTACTTC. Amino acid sequence: CASSFRPVGETQYF.

This clone was seen a handful of times. J is TRBJ1-2 and V is TRBV30, with no clear D. The germline V gene has CDR1 GTSNPN and CDR2 SVGIG (reference sequence). This CDR3 region has 14 residues. V lost 0 bases and J 5 bases, leaving 13 bases between the germline ends. The CDR3 coding sequence is TGTGCCTGGAGTGTATTACGGAGCCAGTATGGCTACACCTTC. Its protein is CAWSVLRSQYGYTF.

This clone occurred a few times. J is TRBJ2-1 and V is TRBV5-1; 8 bases match TRBD2. The germline CDR1 and CDR2 sequences are SGHRS and YFSETQ. This CDR3 region has 15 residues. V lost 6 bases and J lost 6; bases outside the gene matches: 11. The CDR3 sequence: CASNQPGLGGNEQFF. The DNA for the CDR3 is TGCGCCAGCAACCAACCGGGACTAGGTGGCAATGAGCAGTTCTTC.

Only a few counts were recorded for this clone. The chain carries TRBV5-4 and TRBJ1-5; a possible D gene is TRBD1 (6 bases). The germline CDR1 and CDR2 sequences are SGHNT and YYREEE (reference sequence). The CDR3 is 14 residues long. With 2 bases removed from V and 4 bases from J, the gap between germline ends came to 10 bases. The CDR3 is CASSLQGLNQPQHF. CDR3 coding DNA: TGTGCCAGCAGCTTACAGGGTCTGAATCAGCCCCAGCATTTT.

The chain is built from TRBV13 and TRBJ2-3; 7 bases fit TRBD1. The V segment lost 3 bases and the J segment 5 bases; nucleotides outside the gene matches: 2. Looked up from germline, CDR1 is PRHDT and CDR2 is FYEKMQ (reference sequence). CDR3 length: 13 residues. The CDR3 is CASSFDREDTQYF. In DNA, the CDR3 is TGTGCCAGCAGCTTTGACAGGGAAGATACGCAGTATTTT.

This chain links TRBV5-1 with TRBJ2-6; 8 nucleotides match TRBD2. Germline CDR1 SGHRS, CDR2 YFSETQ. The CDR3 sequence is 16 residues long. V lost 5 bases to trimming and J lost 7 bases; unmatched junction nucleotides: 11. Here the CDR3 DNA reads TGCGCCAGCAGACTTTCGGGGGGGAGGTCTGCCAACGTCCTGACTTTC. Amino acids: CASRLSGGRSANVLTF.

This chain connects TRBV7-2 to TRBJ2-7; 7 nucleotides match TRBD2. Germline CDR1 and CDR2: SGHTA and FQGNSA. CDR3 length: 16 amino acids. J lost 0 bases, V lost 5 bases, and 10 bases had no gene match. CDR3 region: CASSPGGSANSYEQYF. The CDR3 bases are TGTGCCAGCAGCCCGGGGGGTAGCGCAAACTCCTACGAGCAGTACTTC. The complete variable domain, with remaining parts taken from reference TRBV7-2 and TRBJ2-7, reads GAGVSQSPSNKVTEKGKDVELRCDPISGHTALYWYRQSLGQGLEFLIYFQGNSAPDKSGLPSDRFSAERTGGSVSTLTIQRTQQEDSAVYLCASSPGGSANSYEQYFGPGTRLTVT.

Turning to this clone: Other DNA sequences within the sample encode an identical CDR3. The genes are TRBV30 and TRBJ1-5; 7 nucleotides align to TRBD1. Germline V gives CDR1 GTSNPN, CDR2 SVGIG (reference sequence). The CDR3 is 14 residues long. V gave up 1 base and J gave up 3 bases; unmatched junction bases: 3. The CDR3 bases are TGTGCCTGGAGTGCAGGGACAGTCAATCAGCCCCAGCATTTT. Protein product: CAWSAGTVNQPQHF.

The V call is TRBV30, the J call TRBJ2-1, with D possibly being TRBD2 (6 bases). Trimming shortened V by 0 bases and J by 5 bases, and 14 bases separated the two germline ends. The CDR3 extends over 15 amino acids. Looked up from germline, CDR1 is GTSNPN and CDR2 is SVGIG (reference sequence). The CDR3 DNA sequence: TGTGCCTGGAGTGTAGTCGGGGGTCGCAACAATGAGCAGTTCTTC. It encodes CAWSVVGGRNNEQFF.

V usage is TRBV5-4 and J usage is TRBJ1-1, with TRBD1 identical over 8 bases. CDR3 length: 14 amino acids. Germline assignment: CDR1 SGHNT and CDR2 YYREEE (reference sequence). J lost 3 bases, V lost 0 bases, and 1 base had no gene match. CDR3 sequence: CASSLEQGDTEAFF. CDR3 sequence (DNA): TGTGCCAGCAGCTTGGAACAGGGGGACACTGAAGCTTTCTTT.

Only a few counts were recorded for this clone. This chain links TRBV7-2 with TRBJ2-5; D gene uncertain. Trimming took 5 bases from V and 5 from J, leaving 6 bases between them. Germline V CDR1 and CDR2: SGHTA, FQGNSA. The CDR3 runs 11 residues. This chain's CDR3 is CASSPGETQYF. CDR3 DNA sequence: TGTGCCAGCAGCCCCGGGGAGACCCAGTACTTC.

This clone showed up just once. The chain links TRBV5-1 to TRBJ2-7, with 8 bases fitting TRBD1. V was pared by 3 bases and J by 5 bases, with 7 bases of the junction left unmatched. CDR1 is SGHRS and CDR2 is YFSETQ in the germline V gene. The length of the CDR3 is 14 residues. This CDR3 reads CASSSSPDRDEQYF. As DNA, the CDR3 is TGCGCCAGCAGCTCCAGTCCGGACAGGGACGAGCAGTACTTC.

There are a few counts of this clone. The chain employs TRBV5-1 and TRBJ1-2, with TRBD1 identical over 9 bases. The germline V gene has CDR1 SGHRS and CDR2 YFSETQ. Trimming cost V 4 bases and J 2 bases; bases outside gene matches: 12. The CDR3 contains 17 residues. The CDR3 spells CASSQISSGTGNYGYTF. The DNA for the CDR3 is TGCGCCAGCAGCCAAATCAGCTCCGGGACAGGGAACTATGGCTACACCTTC. Drawing the rest from reference TRBV5-1 and TRBJ1-2, the complete variable domain is KAGVTQTPRYLIKTRGQQVTLSCSPISGHRSVSWYQQTPGQGLQFLFEYFSETQRNKGNFPGRFSGRQFSNSRSEMNVSTLELGDSALYLCASSQISSGTGNYGYTFGSGTRLTVV.